Given below is one T cell receptor (beta chain) in context. Its specificity is not known. This sample stems from a study of response to subunit inactivated influenza vaccine. Findings and limits, study-wide: There was a suggestion from the authors that each seasonal influenza vaccination recruits few new T cells.

TCRdb re-called the RT-PCR reads with MiXCR, one entry per CDR3 protein. Found here are 650,000 or so distinct CDR3 sequences, 14% of them singletons; the top ten hold 7.6%. This CDR3 comprises 13 residues. The trim removed 4 bases at V and 12 bases at J, leaving 7 bases unmatched. Germline V gene lookup returns CDR1 MGHRA and CDR2 YSYEKL. The sequencing used PBMCs from blood, collected approximately 15 days before vaccination. The sequence came from a man aged 50-59 years who received an inactivated influenza vaccine. The chain carries TRBV4-1 and TRBJ2-1, with TRBD1 matching over 9 bases. The CDR3 sequence: CASSPTGGRGQFF. The CDR3 DNA follows: TGCGCCAGCAGCCCGACAGGGGGAAGAGGGCAGTTCTTC.